This is a list of T cell receptor beta chains from one sample in a study of blood T cell repertoires in COVID-19. Assay: immunoSEQ multiplex PCR; the TCRdb copy retains only in-frame clones and omits some. In the table there are 300,000 or so clones, around 87% of which are singletons. The sample consisted of peripheral blood. Receptors were obtained from a woman aged 50 to 60 who had recovered from COVID-19. The CDR3 runs from the conserved cysteine through the conserved F or W. Each record gives: J gene, V gene, clone size, D gene, CDR3 DNA, CDR3 protein. A D gene is named only where the DNA matches it firmly. Some rows mark clone size as missing; the rest say once, few, many or name a class of expanded clone.

TRBJ2-3 TRBV5-4 once TRBD2 TGTGCCAGCAGCTTTGCGGGGGGACCCTCAGGGGCGCAGTATTTT CASSFAGGPSGAQYF
TRBJ1-1 TRBV25-1 few NA TGTGCCAGCAGTGAATCTGGGCAGGCCAGACCTGAAGCTTTCTTT CASSESGQARPEAFF
TRBJ2-2 TRBV27 NA NA TGTGCCAGCAGTTTGATACATACAGGCGCGAACACCGGGGAGCTGTTTTTT CASSLIHTGANTGELFF
TRBJ1-2 TRBV4-3 once NA TGCGCCAGCAGCCAAGATCACCGGGGTCAGGACTATGGCTACACCTTC CASSQDHRGQDYGYTF
TRBJ2-5 TRBV13 NA TRBD2 TGTGCCAGCAGCATAGGGACTAGCGGGAGTGGGCAAGAGACCCAGTACTTC CASSIGTSGSGQETQYF
TRBJ1-3 TRBV3-1/TRBV3-2 NA NA TGTGCCAGCAGCCAAGACAGTCTCTCTGGAAACACCATATATTTT CASSQDSLSGNTIYF
TRBJ2-1 TRBV6-5 NA TRBD2 TGTGCCAGCAGTTACGACGGGAGGGCCAATGAGCAGTTCTTC CASSYDGRANEQFF
TRBJ2-5 TRBV19 NA NA TGTGCCAGTAGTAAGACAGGCCCGGGCGAGACCCAGTACTTC CASSKTGPGETQYF
TRBJ1-1 TRBV4-3 NA NA TGCGCCAGCAGCCCAGGAGGAGGGTCTGAAGCTTTCTTT CASSPGGGSEAFF
TRBJ1-5 TRBV28 NA NA TGTGCCAGCAGTTTATCAAGCAGGGTTAGTCAGCCCCAGCATTTT CASSLSSRVSQPQHF
TRBJ1-6 TRBV30 NA TRBD1 TGTGCCTGGAGTAGCCGACAGGGTGGTTCACCCCTCCACTTT CAWSSRQGGSPLHF
TRBJ2-1 TRBV28 NA NA TGTGCCAGCAGTTTAGGTCGGGTCCACAATGAGCAGTTCTTC CASSLGRVHNEQFF